One sample yielded the 9 T cell receptor beta chains listed below, sequenced in a study of Tregs in tolerant kidney transplant recipients. Mixed chimerism was transient after nonmyeloablative marrow transplants from related graft donors. TCRdb's copy holds only in-frame clones and misses some; the assay was immunoSEQ multiplex PCR. The listing contains approximately 30,000 clones. The sample was CD4+ T cells from blood (PBMCs), taken 24 months after the transplant. The receptors shown here come from a human patient who received a combined kidney and bone marrow transplant. Some T cells may possibly be graft donor cells.

A word on this clone: The read stops 3 residues short of the end of the CDR3; the missing end is completed from the germline J gene. The chain couples TRBV6-2 or TRBV6-3 to TRBJ2-7; tentatively, D is TRBD2 (5 bases). Germline V lookup: CDR1 MNHEY, CDR2 SVGEGT. The CDR3 contains 14 residues. V lost 3 bases to trimming and J lost 3 bases, with 12 bases between them. Here the CDR3 reads CASSYSASIYEQYF. CDR3 bases read: TGTGCCAGCAGTTATAGTGCTAGCATCTACGAG.

Points on this clone: With the read ending 3 residues before the CDR3 end, the germline J gene is used to fill in that end. This chain connects TRBV18 to TRBJ2-4; 10 bases agree with TRBD2. V shed 3 bases and J 5 bases; nucleotides not matched to a gene: 7. CDR1 and CDR2 (germline): KGHSH, LQKENI. The CDR3 extends over 16 amino acids. This CDR3 reads CASSPLAGAIQNIQYF. CDR3 DNA (partial): TGTGCCAGCTCACCTCTAGCGGGAGCAATTCAAAACATT.

Regarding this clone: The observed sequence ends 3 residues before the CDR3 terminus, with the missing tail filled in from the germline J gene. V is TRBV29-1 and J is TRBJ1-2; maybe TRBD1 (6 bases). CDR3 length: 13 amino acids. V was trimmed by 6 bases and J by 5 bases, leaving 16 bases between them. Per the germline V gene, CDR1 is SQVTM and CDR2 is ANQGSEA. CDR3 DNA (partial): TGCAGCGTACAGGGTTGGTCTGTTTATGGC. It encodes CSVQGWSVYG. The complete CDR3 reads CSVQGWSVYGYTF. Full variable domain (outside the CDR3, taken from reference TRBV29-1 and TRBJ1-2): SAVISQKPSRDICQRGTSLTIQCQVDSQVTMMFWYRQQPGQSLTLIATANQGSEATYESGFVIDKFPISRPNLTFSTLTVSNMSPEDSSIYLCSVQGWSVYGYTFGSGTRLTVV.

Details on this clone: The CDR3 end falls 3 residues outside the read, so it is completed with the germline J gene. The chain couples TRBV20-1 to TRBJ2-7; 8 bases line up with TRBD1. This CDR3 contains 14 residues. After removal of 6 bases from V and 1 base from J, the junction contained 8 bases not matched to a gene. In germline, CDR1 is DFQATT, CDR2 SNEGSKA (reference sequence). CDR3 loop: CSATGQGNSYEQYF. CDR3 DNA, as far as it was read: TGCAGTGCCACAGGACAGGGAAATTCCTACGAG.

Note on this clone: Read coverage stops 3 residues before the CDR3 terminus; the germline J gene supplies the remainder. The chain has TRBV16 and TRBJ2-7, with unresolved D. The CDR3 is made up of 12 amino acids. Germline CDR1 reads KGHSY; CDR2 reads FQNENV. V lost 0 bases, J lost 4 bases, and 4 bases lay in between. CDR3 region: CASSQSRYEQYF. The sequenced part of the CDR3 DNA is TGTGCCAGCAGCCAATCCCGGTACGAG. Variable domain in full (rest from reference TRBV16 and TRBJ2-7): GEEVAQTPKHLVRGEGQKAKLYCAPIKGHSYVFWYQQVLKNEFKFLISFQNENVFDETGMPKERFSAKCLPNSPCSLEIQATKLEDSAVYFCASSQSRYEQYFGPGTRLTVT.

The CDR3 DNA, read in part, is TGTGCCAGCTCAACGCAGGGGCGGACAGGGGGTAAAGAGACC. Residues: CASSTQGRTGGKET. From start to end, the CDR3 is CASSTQGRTGGKETQYF. This rearrangement joins TRBV18 to TRBJ2-5, with 10 bases matching TRBD1. The CDR3 goes on 3 residues after the read ends, and that part is filled in from the germline J gene. The CDR3 runs to 17 residues. The V segment lost 5 bases and the J segment 3 bases; nucleotides outside the gene matches: 12. From germline, CDR1 is KGHSH and CDR2 LQKENI.

Concerning this clone itself: The read terminates 3 residues ahead of where the CDR3 ends, so the germline J gene completes it. This chain uses TRBV19 with TRBJ2-3; the match to TRBD2 covers 12 bases. Germline-derived CDR1 and CDR2 are LNHDA and SQIVND (reference sequence). The V gene end was trimmed by 6 bases and the J gene end by 8 bases; junction bases not matched to a gene: 3. The CDR3 runs 13 residues. The CDR3 loop reads CASRRLAGATQYF. CDR3 bases read: TGTGCCAGTAGGAGACTAGCGGGAGCTACG.

Regarding this clone: The read falls 3 residues short of the CDR3 end, and the missing part is taken from the germline J gene. V and J are TRBV2 and TRBJ2-5; TRBD2 matches at 7 bases. The CDR3 has 15 residues. CDR1 is SNHLY, CDR2 FYNNEI, per germline. V shed 5 bases and J 2 bases; nucleotides not matched to a gene: 8. Incomplete CDR3 DNA: TGTGCCAGCAGTAACCAGGGACTATATCAAGAGACC. Encoded protein: CASSNQGLYQET. In full, the CDR3 is CASSNQGLYQETQYF.

About this clone: The read finishes 3 residues shy of the CDR3 end, and the germline J gene is used to complete it. This rearrangement joins TRBV20-1 to TRBJ1-6; possibly TRBD1 for D (5 bases). The CDR3 contains 16 residues. Germline CDR1 and CDR2: DFQATT and SNEGSKA (reference sequence). The V gene lost 0 bases and the J gene lost 8 bases, with 17 bases spanning the gap. The CDR3 loop is CSARDSGGGYDSPLHF. CDR3 bases read: TGCAGTGCTAGAGATTCCGGGGGTGGATATGATTCACCC.